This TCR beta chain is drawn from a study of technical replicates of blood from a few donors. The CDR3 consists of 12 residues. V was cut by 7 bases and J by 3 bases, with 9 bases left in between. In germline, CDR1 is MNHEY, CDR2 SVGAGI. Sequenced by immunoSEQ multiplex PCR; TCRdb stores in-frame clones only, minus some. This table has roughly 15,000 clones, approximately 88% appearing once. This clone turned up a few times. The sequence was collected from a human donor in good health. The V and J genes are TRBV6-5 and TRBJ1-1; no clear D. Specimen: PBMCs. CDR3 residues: CASISGYTEAFF. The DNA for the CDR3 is TGTGCCAGCATCTCGGGGTACACTGAAGCTTTCTTT.